The text below deals with one T cell receptor (beta chain). This clone was counted once. Its antigen specificity is not known. Per-base qualities were not stored, and no clone one base away is much larger. The collaborating institutions used their own protocols to collect whole blood in K2EDTA tubes. For TCRbeta analysis, collaborator samples were shipped as frozen whole blood, as isolated PBMCs, or as DNA extracted from either sample type. The trim is 2 bases for V and 3 bases for J, with a gap of 12 bases between the germline ends. The CDR3 runs 14 residues from the cysteine to the phenylalanine. Just the 42-base CDR3 DNA is kept, in frame starting at base 1. Taken from the germline V gene, the CDR1 and CDR2 loops are SGHDT and YYEEEE. The immunoSEQ Assay, a bias-controlled multiplex PCR, was used to amplify TCRbeta CDR3 regions from genomic DNA. The paper's data handling went like this. Within the assay, amplification of reference gene primers was used to estimate how many nucleated cells each sample contained. To quantify the absolute abundance of each unique TCRbeta CDR3 rearrangement, sequence reads were collapsed and filtered. For each sample, productive Simpson clonality was calculated as the square root of Simpson's diversity index across productive rearrangements. TCRdb re-hosts the immuneACCESS table, in-frame sequences only. Its copies lack some clones; in the studies checked, an unresolved V gene accounts for under half of them, and the cause for the rest is not known. V, J and clone size were drawn from that table, and D and trimming were deduced from the DNA. Within this sample are 300,000 or so clones, with around four fifths of them counted one time only. Of the sample, approximately 1.3% falls within the top ten clones.

This record belongs to a study of blood T cell repertoires in COVID-19 (dated by TCRdb to 2020 to 2022). Describing the broader study: Samples from collaborators originated in the United States, Italy and Spain and spanned both the acute and convalescent phases of COVID-19. Subjects who had been exposed to COVID-19, were actively infected with it, or had recovered from it provided the deeply sampled blood TCRbeta repertoires that made up the dataset. Samples were obtained from the ongoing ImmuneRACE study (first 160 participants) and from 1,254 subjects provided by 6 global collaborators. The material from the prospective study consisted of cDNA or gDNA derived from T cells, B-cell-depleted T cells, or PBMCs. The repertoires were made available in a free public database intended to serve as a resource for research on the immune response to SARS-CoV-2. Where HLA class I and class II types were available, the types were taken from metadata supplied by the sample provider, not from assay-based typing. The sample metadata nearly always contained a de-identified subject ID, COVID-19 status, age in years and sex.

Study-wide findings and limitations: Clinical and demographic metadata were provided uncurated, with the amount varying by source and participant.

The sequenced material came from peripheral blood. The chain couples TRBV5-6 to TRBJ2-7; TRBD1 might be the D gene, on 5 matching bases. This TCR was sampled from a woman in her fifties or sixties with acute or convalescent COVID-19. The CDR3 sequence is CASSFAGQDYEQYF. The bases are TGTGCCAGCAGCTTTGCAGGGCAAGACTACGAGCAGTACTTC.